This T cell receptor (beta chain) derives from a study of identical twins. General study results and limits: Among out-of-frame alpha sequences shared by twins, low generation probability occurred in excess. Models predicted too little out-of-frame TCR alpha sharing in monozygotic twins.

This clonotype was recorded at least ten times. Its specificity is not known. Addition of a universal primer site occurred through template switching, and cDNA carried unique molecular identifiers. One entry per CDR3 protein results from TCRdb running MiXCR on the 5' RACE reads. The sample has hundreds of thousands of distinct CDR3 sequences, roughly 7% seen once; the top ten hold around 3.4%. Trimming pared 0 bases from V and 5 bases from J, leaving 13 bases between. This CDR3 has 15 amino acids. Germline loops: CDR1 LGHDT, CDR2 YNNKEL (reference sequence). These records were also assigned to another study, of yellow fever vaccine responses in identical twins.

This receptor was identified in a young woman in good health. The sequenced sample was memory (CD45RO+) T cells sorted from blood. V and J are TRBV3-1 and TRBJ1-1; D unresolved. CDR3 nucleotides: TGTGCCAGCAGCCAAGATAACGGCAGGCCTACTGAAGCTTTCTTT. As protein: CASSQDNGRPTEAFF.